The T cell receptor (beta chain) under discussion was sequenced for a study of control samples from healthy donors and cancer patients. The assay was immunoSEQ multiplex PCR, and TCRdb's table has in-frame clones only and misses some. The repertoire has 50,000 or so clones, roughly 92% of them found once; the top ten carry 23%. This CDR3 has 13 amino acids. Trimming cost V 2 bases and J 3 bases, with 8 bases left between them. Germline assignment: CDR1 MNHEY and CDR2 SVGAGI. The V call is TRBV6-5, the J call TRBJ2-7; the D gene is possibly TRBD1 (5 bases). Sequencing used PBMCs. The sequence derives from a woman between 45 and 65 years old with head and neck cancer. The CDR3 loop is CASSYGANYEQYF. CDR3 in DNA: TGTGCCAGCAGTTACGGGGCCAACTACGAGCAGTACTTC.